The next 20 T cell receptor beta chains were all read from a single sample in a study of blood T cell repertoires in COVID-19. Clones were read by immunoSEQ multiplex PCR, and TCRdb kept only the in-frame ones, dropping some. The table lists approximately 300,000 clones, less than 85% of them singletons. Sample: PBMCs or T cells enriched from blood (not recorded which). The receptors stem from a woman in her 30s who had been exposed to COVID-19.

The chain employs TRBV19 and TRBJ1-6, with 7 bases fitting TRBD1. V lost 5 bases and J lost 6; bases outside the gene matches: 7. Germline values: CDR1 LNHDA, CDR2 SQIVND (reference sequence). The CDR3 runs 15 residues. The CDR3 is CASSPGGTANSPLHF. CDR3 DNA: TGTGCCAGTAGTCCGGGCGGGACAGCTAATTCACCCCTCCACTTT.

This sequence joins TRBV5-1 and TRBJ1-4; weak D call: TRBD1 (6 bases). CDR3 length: 16 residues. The V gene's germline CDR1 is SGHRS and CDR2 YFSETQ. V was clipped by 4 bases and J by 8 bases, with 21 bases between them. The CDR3 DNA sequence: TGCGCCAGCAGCCATCGGTCGACAGGTAGACCCGAAAAACTGTTTTTT. Translation gives CASSHRSTGRPEKLFF.

This chain joins TRBV19 and TRBJ2-2; TRBD1 matches at 8 bases. V was pared by 3 bases and J by 2 bases, with 11 bases of the junction left unmatched. The CDR3 is made up of 18 amino acids. CDR1 LNHDA and CDR2 SQIVND come from the germline V gene (reference sequence). CDR3 amino acids: CASSIRRTGFTNTGELFF. The CDR3 coding sequence is TGTGCCAGTAGTATTCGACGGACAGGGTTTACCAACACCGGGGAGCTGTTTTTT.

V gene TRBV28 combines with J gene TRBJ2-1; tentatively, D is TRBD2 (5 bases). CDR1 is MDHEN and CDR2 is SYDVKM in the germline V gene. Trimming removed 5 bases from V and 4 bases from J, with 6 bases in between. The CDR3 runs to 12 residues. The CDR3 DNA reads TGTGCCAGCAGTACTAGATACAATGAGCAGTTCTTC. This sequence encodes CASSTRYNEQFF. Variable domain in full (rest from reference TRBV28 and TRBJ2-1): DVKVTQSSRYLVKRTGEKVFLECVQDMDHENMFWYRQDPGLGLRLIYFSYDVKMKEKGDIPEGYSVSREKKERFSLILESASTNQTSMYLCASSTRYNEQFFGPGTRLTVL.

The chain has TRBV9 and TRBJ2-5; 7 bases align to TRBD2. J lost 4 bases, V lost 3 bases, and 6 bases had no gene match. Germline assignment: CDR1 SGDLS and CDR2 YYNGEE. CDR3 size: 14 residues. The CDR3 is CASSAGGPVETQYF. The CDR3 DNA follows: TGTGCCAGCAGCGCGGGAGGTCCGGTAGAGACCCAGTACTTC.

A single count supports this clone. The chain combines TRBV27 with TRBJ2-7; possibly TRBD1 for D (5 bases). The CDR3 is 15 residues long. Trimming removed 1 base from V and 7 bases from J, with 17 bases in between. Per the germline V gene, CDR1 is MNHEY and CDR2 is SMNVEV (reference sequence). The CDR3 loop reads CASSLFQGSLGEQYF. The CDR3 nucleotides read TGTGCCAGCAGTTTATTCCAGGGCTCACTGGGGGAGCAGTACTTC.

This chain joins TRBV7-9 and TRBJ1-2; 8 nucleotides align to TRBD1. This CDR3 comprises 14 residues. V was pared by 5 bases and J by 8 bases, with 10 bases of the junction left unmatched. Germline CDR1 reads SEHNR; CDR2 reads FQNEAQ (reference sequence). The CDR3: CASSQGDRLGGYTF. The CDR3 coding sequence is TGTGCCAGCAGCCAAGGGGACAGGCTGGGAGGCTACACCTTC.

The chain combines TRBV28 with TRBJ1-1; 8 bases are shared with TRBD1. Germline lookup yields CDR1 MDHEN and CDR2 SYDVKM. Germline trimming cut 6 bases from V and 4 bases from J; bases unmatched to any gene: 10. The CDR3 has 15 residues. This CDR3 is CASSPTGGKITEAFF. The CDR3 coding sequence is TGTGCCAGCAGCCCAACAGGGGGAAAAATCACTGAAGCTTTCTTT.

The chain employs TRBV18 and TRBJ1-4, with 8 bases identical to TRBD1. Germline values: CDR1 KGHSH, CDR2 LQKENI. CDR3 size: 14 residues. Trimming took 4 bases from V and 8 from J; bases not matched to a gene: 6. CDR3 sequence reads: CASSQTGENEKLFF. The CDR3 DNA reads as TGTGCCAGCTCACAGACAGGGGAGAACGAAAAACTGTTTTTT. Together with reference TRBV18 and TRBJ1-4, the CDR3 gives the full variable domain: NAGVMQNPRHLVRRRGQEARLRCSPMKGHSHVYWYRQLPEEGLKFMVYLQKENIIDESGMPKERFSAEFPKEGPSILRIQQVVRGDSAAYFCASSQTGENEKLFFGSGTQLSVL.

The sample holds a few counts of this clone. The chain joins TRBV6-6 to TRBJ1-1; tentative D call: TRBD1 (6 bases). V was pared by 5 bases and J by 3 bases, with 10 bases between. The germline V gene has CDR1 MNHNY and CDR2 SVGAGI (reference sequence). The CDR3 length is 13 residues. Here the CDR3 DNA reads TGTGCCAGCAGTGCCCAGGGGTACACTGAAGCTTTCTTT. This encodes CASSAQGYTEAFF.

The rearrangement uses TRBV28 and TRBJ1-5, with D perhaps TRBD1 (6 bases). CDR1 MDHEN and CDR2 SYDVKM come from the germline V gene. The CDR3 consists of 17 residues. The ends were cut back, 2 bases at V and 5 bases at J, with 19 bases in the middle. CDR3 residues: CASSLTPPNRDDQPQHF. CDR3 bases: TGTGCCAGCAGTTTAACCCCACCAAACAGGGATGATCAGCCCCAGCATTTT.

This chain joins TRBV7-9 and TRBJ2-1; 9 bases are shared with TRBD2. Germline CDR1 and CDR2: SEHNR and FQNEAQ (reference sequence). The CDR3 is made up of 17 amino acids. V was clipped by 4 bases and J by 7 bases; unmatched bases: 14. CDR3 region: CASSSHNLASGINEQFF. Here the CDR3 DNA reads TGTGCCAGCAGCTCCCATAATCTGGCTAGCGGGATAAATGAGCAGTTCTTC.

The V and J genes are TRBV7-3 and TRBJ1-1; D perhaps matches TRBD1 (6 bases). The CDR3 is 16 residues long. CDR1 SGHTA and CDR2 FQGTGA come from the germline V gene. V was clipped by 3 bases and J by 1 base, with 15 bases between them. This chain's CDR3 is CASSLNPGDSNTEAFF. CDR3 nucleotides: TGTGCCAGCAGCTTGAACCCAGGGGATTCGAACACTGAAGCTTTCTTT.

V and J are TRBV3-1 (or the pseudogene TRBV3-2) and TRBJ2-1; tentative D call: TRBD2 (6 bases). CDR3 length: 15 residues. V lost 2 bases and J lost 7, with 15 bases in between. Per the germline V gene, CDR1 is LGHDT and CDR2 is YNNKEL (reference sequence). The CDR3 here is CASSQTSGAGNEQFF. The CDR3, as DNA: TGTGCCAGCAGCCAAACATCGGGAGCGGGTAATGAGCAGTTCTTC.

The chain joins TRBV28 to TRBJ1-1; unclear D gene. CDR1 and CDR2 from the germline V gene are MDHEN and SYDVKM. The CDR3 runs 14 residues. Trimming shortened V by 5 bases and J by 3 bases, and 13 bases separated the two germline ends. The CDR3 DNA reads TGTGCCAGCAGTCCGGGAGGGTTGGACACTGAAGCTTTCTTT. Its translation: CASSPGGLDTEAFF.

Turning to this clone: One end of the junction does not line up with germline, which may come from a read error. This chain connects TRBV7-7 to TRBJ2-2, with D hard to call. This CDR3 contains 13 residues. Germline V CDR1 and CDR2: SSHAT, FNYEAQ (reference sequence). DNA of the CDR3: TGTGCTAGCAGCCAAACAACAACCGGGGAGCTGTTTTTT. Protein: CASSQTTTGELFF.

This rearrangement joins TRBV7-9 to TRBJ2-5, with 9 bases lining up with TRBD1. CDR1 is SEHNR, CDR2 FQNEAQ, per germline (reference sequence). The CDR3 has 15 amino acids. With 1 base clipped from V and 4 bases from J, the junction kept 4 bases outside the gene matches. This CDR3 reads CASSLVGQGRETQYF. The CDR3 DNA follows: TGTGCCAGCAGCTTAGTGGGACAGGGTAGAGAGACCCAGTACTTC.

The chain has TRBV5-4 and TRBJ1-1; 11 positions match TRBD1. The ends lost 4 bases at V and 7 bases at J; junction bases unmatched: 3. The CDR3 has 13 amino acids. Germline CDR1 SGHNT, CDR2 YYREEE (reference sequence). The CDR3 nucleotides are TGTGCCAGCAGCCGGGACAGGGGGGTTGAAGCTTTCTTT. Its translation is CASSRDRGVEAFF.

This chain joins TRBV28 and TRBJ1-1; TRBD1 might be the D (6 bases). The V gene's germline CDR1 is MDHEN and CDR2 SYDVKM. The CDR3 extends over 15 amino acids. Trimming left V 2 bases short and J 4 bases short, with 14 bases between. The CDR3 here is CASSLPSGHRTEAFF. In DNA, the CDR3 is TGTGCCAGCAGTTTACCGTCGGGACACCGCACTGAAGCTTTCTTT.

The chain couples TRBV19 to TRBJ1-2, with 8 bases lining up with TRBD1. The germline CDR1 and CDR2 sequences are LNHDA and SQIVND (reference sequence). J lost 5 bases, V lost 7 bases, and 12 bases had no gene match. CDR3 length: 15 amino acids. The CDR3 DNA reads TGTGCCAGTACCCGGGACAGGCTAACCTCATATGGCTACACCTTC. This translates into CASTRDRLTSYGYTF.